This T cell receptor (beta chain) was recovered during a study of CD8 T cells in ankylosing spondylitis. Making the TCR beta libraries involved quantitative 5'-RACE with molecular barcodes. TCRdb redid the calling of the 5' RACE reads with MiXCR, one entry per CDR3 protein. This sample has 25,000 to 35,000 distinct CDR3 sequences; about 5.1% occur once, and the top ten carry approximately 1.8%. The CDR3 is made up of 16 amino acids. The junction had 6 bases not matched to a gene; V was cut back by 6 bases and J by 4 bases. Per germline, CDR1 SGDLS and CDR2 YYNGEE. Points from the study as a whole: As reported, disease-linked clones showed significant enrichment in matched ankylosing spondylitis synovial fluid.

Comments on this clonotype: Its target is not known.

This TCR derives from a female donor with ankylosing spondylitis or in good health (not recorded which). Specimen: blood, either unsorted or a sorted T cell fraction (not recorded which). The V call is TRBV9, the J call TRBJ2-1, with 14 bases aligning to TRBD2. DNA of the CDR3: TGTGCCAGCACCTCGACTAGCGGGGGGGCTTACAATGAGCAGTTCTTC. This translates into CASTSTSGGAYNEQFF.